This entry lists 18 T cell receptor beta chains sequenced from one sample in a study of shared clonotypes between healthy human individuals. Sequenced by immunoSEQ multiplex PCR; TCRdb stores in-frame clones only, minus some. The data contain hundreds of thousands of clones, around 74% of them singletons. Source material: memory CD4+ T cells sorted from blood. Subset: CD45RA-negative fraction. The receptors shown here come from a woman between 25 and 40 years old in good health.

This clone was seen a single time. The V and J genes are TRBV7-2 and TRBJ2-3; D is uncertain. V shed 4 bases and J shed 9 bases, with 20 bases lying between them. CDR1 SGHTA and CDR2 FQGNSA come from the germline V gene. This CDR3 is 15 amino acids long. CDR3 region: CASSSVALAFGTQYF. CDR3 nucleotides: TGTGCCAGCAGCTCGGTCGCCCTGGCATTTGGCACGCAGTATTTT.

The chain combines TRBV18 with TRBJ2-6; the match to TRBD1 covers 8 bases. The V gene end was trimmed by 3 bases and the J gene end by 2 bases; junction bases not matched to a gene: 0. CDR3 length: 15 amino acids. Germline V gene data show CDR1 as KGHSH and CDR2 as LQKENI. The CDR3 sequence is CASSPDRAGANVLTF. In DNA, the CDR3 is TGTGCCAGCTCACCGGACAGGGCTGGGGCCAACGTCCTGACTTTC.

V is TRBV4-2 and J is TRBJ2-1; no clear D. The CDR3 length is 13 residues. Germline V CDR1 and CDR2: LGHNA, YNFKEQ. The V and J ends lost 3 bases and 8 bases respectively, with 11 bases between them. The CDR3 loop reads CASSHTPVDEQFF. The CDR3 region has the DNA TGTGCCAGCAGCCACACTCCAGTCGATGAGCAGTTCTTC.

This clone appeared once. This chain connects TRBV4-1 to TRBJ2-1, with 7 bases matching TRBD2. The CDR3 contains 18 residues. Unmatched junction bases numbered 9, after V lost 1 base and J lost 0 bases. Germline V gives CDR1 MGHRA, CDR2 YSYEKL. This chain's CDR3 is CASSQVWEAGVSYNEQFF. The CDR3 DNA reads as TGCGCCAGCAGCCAAGTTTGGGAGGCGGGGGTCTCCTACAATGAGCAGTTCTTC.

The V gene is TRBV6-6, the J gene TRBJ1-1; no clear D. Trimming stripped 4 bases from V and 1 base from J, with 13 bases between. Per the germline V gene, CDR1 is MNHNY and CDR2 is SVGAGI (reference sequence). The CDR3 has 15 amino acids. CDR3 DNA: TGTGCCAGCAGTTCGGGTGGTAGCCGGAACACTGAAGCTTTCTTT. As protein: CASSSGGSRNTEAFF.

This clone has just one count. CDR3 loop: CASSQALAEYNEQFF. CDR3 nucleotide sequence: TGCGCCAGCAGCCAAGCGCTAGCGGAGTACAATGAGCAGTTCTTC. This chain joins TRBV4-1 and TRBJ2-1; TRBD2 matches 7 bases. With V trimmed by 1 base and J by 4 bases, 4 bases remained unmatched. The CDR3 runs to 15 residues. The germline gives CDR1 MGHRA, CDR2 YSYEKL.

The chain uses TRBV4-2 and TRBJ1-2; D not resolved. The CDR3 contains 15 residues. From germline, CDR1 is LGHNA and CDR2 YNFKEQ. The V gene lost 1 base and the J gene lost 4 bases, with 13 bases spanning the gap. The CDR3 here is CASSQVSVWGYGYTF. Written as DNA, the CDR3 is TGTGCCAGCAGCCAAGTCTCAGTTTGGGGCTATGGCTACACCTTC.

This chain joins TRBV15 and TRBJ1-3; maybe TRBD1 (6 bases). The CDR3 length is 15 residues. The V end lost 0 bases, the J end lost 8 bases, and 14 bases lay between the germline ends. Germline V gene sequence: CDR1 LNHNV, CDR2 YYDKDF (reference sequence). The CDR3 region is CATSRDAGVGDTIYF. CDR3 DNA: TGTGCCACCAGCAGAGATGCAGGGGTCGGTGACACCATATATTTT.

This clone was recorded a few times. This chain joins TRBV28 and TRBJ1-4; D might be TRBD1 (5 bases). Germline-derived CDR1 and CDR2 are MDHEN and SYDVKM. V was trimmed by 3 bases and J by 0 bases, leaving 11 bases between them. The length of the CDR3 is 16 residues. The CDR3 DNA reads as TGTGCCAGCAGTTTCTCCTGGGGCACAACTAATGAAAAACTGTTTTTT. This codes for CASSFSWGTTNEKLFF.

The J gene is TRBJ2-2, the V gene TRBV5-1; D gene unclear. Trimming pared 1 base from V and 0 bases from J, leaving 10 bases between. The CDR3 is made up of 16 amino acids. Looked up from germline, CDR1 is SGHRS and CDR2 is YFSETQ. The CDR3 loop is CASSLLADPNTGELFF. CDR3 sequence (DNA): TGCGCCAGCAGCTTGTTGGCGGACCCGAACACCGGGGAGCTGTTTTTT.

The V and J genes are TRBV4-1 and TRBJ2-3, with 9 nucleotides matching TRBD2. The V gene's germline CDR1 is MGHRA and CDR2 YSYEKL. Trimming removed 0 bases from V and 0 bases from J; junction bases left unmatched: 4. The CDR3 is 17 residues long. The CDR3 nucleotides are TGCGCCAGCAGCCAAGATGAGCGGGGGGCTAGCACAGATACGCAGTATTTT. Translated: CASSQDERGASTDTQYF.

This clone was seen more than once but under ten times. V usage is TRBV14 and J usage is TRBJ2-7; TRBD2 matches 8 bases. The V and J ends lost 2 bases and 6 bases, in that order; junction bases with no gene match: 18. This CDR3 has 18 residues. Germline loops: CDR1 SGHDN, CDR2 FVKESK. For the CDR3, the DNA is TGTGCCAGCAGCCAAAAGATGCACGCCGGGACTAGGTTACGCGAGCAGTACTTC. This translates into CASSQKMHAGTRLREQYF.

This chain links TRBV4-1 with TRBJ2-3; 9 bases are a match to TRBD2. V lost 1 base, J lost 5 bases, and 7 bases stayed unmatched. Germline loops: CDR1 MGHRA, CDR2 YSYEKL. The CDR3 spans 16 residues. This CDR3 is CASSQGGRGRGDTQYF. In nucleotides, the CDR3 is TGCGCCAGCAGCCAAGGAGGGCGCGGGAGGGGAGATACGCAGTATTTT.

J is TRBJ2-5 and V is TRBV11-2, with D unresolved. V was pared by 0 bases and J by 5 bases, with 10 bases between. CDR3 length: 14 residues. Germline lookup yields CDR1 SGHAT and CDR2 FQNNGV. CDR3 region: CASSLETFGETQYF. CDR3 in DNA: TGTGCCAGCAGCTTAGAGACGTTCGGCGAGACCCAGTACTTC.

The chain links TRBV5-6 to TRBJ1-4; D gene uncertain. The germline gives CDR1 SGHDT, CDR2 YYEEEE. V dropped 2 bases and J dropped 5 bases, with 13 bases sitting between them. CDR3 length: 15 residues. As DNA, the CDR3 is TGTGCCAGCAGCTTTTTTAACGGAGAGAATGAAAAACTGTTTTTT. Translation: CASSFFNGENEKLFF.

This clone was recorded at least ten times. The CDR3 region has the DNA TGCGCCAGCTCCAAAACTAGCGGGAGCTACCAAGAGACCCAGTACTTC. The encoded protein is CASSKTSGSYQETQYF. The genes are TRBV5-1 and TRBJ2-5; TRBD2 matches at 11 bases. Germline loops: CDR1 SGHRS, CDR2 YFSETQ. The junction had 8 bases not matched to a gene; V was cut back by 7 bases and J by 0 bases. This CDR3 is 16 amino acids long.

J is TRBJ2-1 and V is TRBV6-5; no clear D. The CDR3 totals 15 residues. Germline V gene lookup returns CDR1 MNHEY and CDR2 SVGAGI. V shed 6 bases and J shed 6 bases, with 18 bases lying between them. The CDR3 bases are TGTGCCAGCAGCCCACCCTCGGGTATCTCCAATGAGCAGTTCTTC. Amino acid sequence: CASSPPSGISNEQFF.

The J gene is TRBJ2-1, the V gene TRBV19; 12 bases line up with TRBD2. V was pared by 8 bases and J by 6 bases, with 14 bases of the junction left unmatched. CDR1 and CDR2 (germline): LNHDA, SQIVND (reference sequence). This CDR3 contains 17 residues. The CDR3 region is CASEMGVTSGSGNEQFF. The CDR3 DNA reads TGTGCCAGTGAAATGGGCGTGACTAGCGGGAGCGGCAATGAGCAGTTCTTC.